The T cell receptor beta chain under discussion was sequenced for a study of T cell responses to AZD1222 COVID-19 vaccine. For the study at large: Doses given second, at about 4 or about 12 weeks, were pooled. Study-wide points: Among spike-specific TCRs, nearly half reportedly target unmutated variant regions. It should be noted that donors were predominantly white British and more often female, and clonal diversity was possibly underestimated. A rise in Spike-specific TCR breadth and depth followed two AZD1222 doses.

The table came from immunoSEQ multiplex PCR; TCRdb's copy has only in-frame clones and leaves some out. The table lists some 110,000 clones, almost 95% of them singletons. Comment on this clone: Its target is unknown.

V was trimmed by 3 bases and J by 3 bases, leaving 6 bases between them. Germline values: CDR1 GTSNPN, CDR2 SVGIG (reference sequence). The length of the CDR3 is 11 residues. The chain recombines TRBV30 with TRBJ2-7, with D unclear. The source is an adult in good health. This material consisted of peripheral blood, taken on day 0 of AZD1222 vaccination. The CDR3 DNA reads TGTGCCTGGAGACGGAACTACGAGCAGTACGTC. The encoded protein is CAWRRNYEQYV.